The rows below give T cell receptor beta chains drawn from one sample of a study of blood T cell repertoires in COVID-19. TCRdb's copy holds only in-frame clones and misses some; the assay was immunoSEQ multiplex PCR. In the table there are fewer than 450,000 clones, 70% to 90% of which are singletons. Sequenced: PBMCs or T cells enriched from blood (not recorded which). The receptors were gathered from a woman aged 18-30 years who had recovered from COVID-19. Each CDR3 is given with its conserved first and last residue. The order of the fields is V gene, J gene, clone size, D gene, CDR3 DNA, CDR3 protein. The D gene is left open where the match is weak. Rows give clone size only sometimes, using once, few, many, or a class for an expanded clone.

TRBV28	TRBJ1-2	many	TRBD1	TGTGCCAGCCGGAGTGACCGGCCTGACAGGGAAAACTATGGCTACACCTTC	CASRSDRPDRENYGYTF
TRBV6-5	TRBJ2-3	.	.	TGTGCCAGCAGTTCCGGACAGTTCACAGATACGCAGTATTTT	CASSSGQFTDTQYF
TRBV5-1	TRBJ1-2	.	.	TGCGCCAGCAGCTTATTCGGCGTGGGAGATCACACCTTC	CASSLFGVGDHTF
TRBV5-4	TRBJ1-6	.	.	TGTGCCAGCAGCTTGCAGGGGAACAATTCACCCCTCCACTTT	CASSLQGNNSPLHF
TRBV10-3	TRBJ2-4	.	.	TGTGCCATCAGTGAGGGTGGGAGAGCCAAAAACATTCAGTACTTC	CAISEGGRAKNIQYF
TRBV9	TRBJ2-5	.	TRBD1	TGTGCCAGCAGCGTCGACCCGGGACAGCAAGAGACCCAGTACTTC	CASSVDPGQQETQYF
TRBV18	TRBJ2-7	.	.	TGTGCCAGCTCACCAGATACTAGCGAGCAGTACTTC	CASSPDTSEQYF
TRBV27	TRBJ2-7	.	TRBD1	TGTGCCAGCAGTCCGACTGGGACAGGGCCTCGGGAGCAGTACTTC	CASSPTGTGPREQYF
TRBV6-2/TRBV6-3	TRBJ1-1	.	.	TGTGCCAGCAGTGGCGCGGGGGGAAGAACTGAAGCTTTCTTT	CASSGAGGRTEAFF
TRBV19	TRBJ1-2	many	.	TGTGCCAGTAGTCCGGACTTAAACTATGGCTACACCTTC	CASSPDLNYGYTF
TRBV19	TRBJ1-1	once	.	TGTGCCAGTACCCCCACAGGGAGGGGAATAAACACTGAAGCTTTCTTT	CASTPTGRGINTEAFF
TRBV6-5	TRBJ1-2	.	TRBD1	TGTGCCAGCAGTTACCGGGACAGGGGACAGTATGGCTACACCTTC	CASSYRDRGQYGYTF
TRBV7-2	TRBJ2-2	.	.	TGTGCCAGCAGCTTATGGGGAGCCGGGGAGCTGTTTTTT	CASSLWGAGELFF
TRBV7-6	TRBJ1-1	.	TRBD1	TGTGCCAGCAGCAAAGAAGACAGGGGCGCTGAAGCTTTCTTT	CASSKEDRGAEAFF
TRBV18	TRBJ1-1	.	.	TGTGCCAGCTCACCGAAACGGGGCACTGAAGCTTTCTTT	CASSPKRGTEAFF
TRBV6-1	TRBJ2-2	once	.	TGTGCCAGCAGTGACAGTCACGGGGAGCTGTTTTTT	CASSDSHGELFF
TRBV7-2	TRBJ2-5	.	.	TGTGCCAGCAGCTTAGATGGGGGCCGGGGAGAGACCCAGTACTTC	CASSLDGGRGETQYF
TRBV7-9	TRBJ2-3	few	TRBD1	TGTGCCAGCAGCTTAGGACAGGGGGCAGATACGCAGTATTTT	CASSLGQGADTQYF
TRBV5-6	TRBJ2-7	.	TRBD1	TGTGCCAGCAGCTTACTCCAGGGGGCCTACGAGCAGTACTTC	CASSLLQGAYEQYF
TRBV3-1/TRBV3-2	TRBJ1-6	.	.	TGTGCCAGCAGCCTCGGCGAGGGACCCCTCCACTTT	CASSLGEGPLHF
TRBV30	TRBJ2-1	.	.	TGTGCCTGGAGTGGCTCGCGGAATGAGCAGTTCTTC	CAWSGSRNEQFF
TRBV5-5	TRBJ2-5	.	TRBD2	TGTGCCAGCAGCGCTAGCGGGGGGAACCAAGAGACCCAGTACTTC	CASSASGGNQETQYF
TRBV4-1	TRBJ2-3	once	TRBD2	TGCGCCAGCAGCCAAGAGGCCCAAATGCCGGGGGGGCCCACAGATACGCAGTATTTT	CASSQEAQMPGGPTDTQYF
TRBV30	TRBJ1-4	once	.	TGTGCCTGGAGTGGGTCCAGGCTTGAAAAACTGTTTTTT	CAWSGSRLEKLFF
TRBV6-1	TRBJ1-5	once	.	TGTGCCAGCAGTGAAGTGGGGCTTAGCAATCAGCCCCAGCATTTT	CASSEVGLSNQPQHF
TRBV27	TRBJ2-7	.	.	TGTGCCAGCAGACAGGGCGGGTACGAGCAGTACTTC	CASRQGGYEQYF
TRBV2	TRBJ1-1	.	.	TGTGCCAGGGGACTCGCTGAAGCTTTCTTT	CARGLAEAFF
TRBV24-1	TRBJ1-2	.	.	TGTGCCACCAGTGATTTGACAGGGAGTGGCTACACCTTC	CATSDLTGSGYTF
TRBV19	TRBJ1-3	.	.	TGTGCCACAATTGCCGGTACAGGGCAGGGTGGAAACACCATATATTTT	CATIAGTGQGGNTIYF
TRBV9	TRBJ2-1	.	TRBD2	TGTGCCAGCAGCGTAGGTCGGGGGGAGGAGTTGGATGAGCAGTTCTTC	CASSVGRGEELDEQFF
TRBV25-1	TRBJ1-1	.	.	TGTGCCAGCAGTGAATGGGACCGGGGGGAAGCTTTCTTT	CASSEWDRGEAFF
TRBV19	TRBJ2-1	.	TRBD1	TGTGCCAGTAGTAACAGGGGAAAACCCTACAATGAGCAGTTCTTC	CASSNRGKPYNEQFF
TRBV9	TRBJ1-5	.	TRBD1	TGTGCCAGCAGCGTAGGTACAGGGGGCAATCAGCCCCAGCATTTT	CASSVGTGGNQPQHF
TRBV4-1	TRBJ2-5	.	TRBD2	TGCGCCAGCAGCCAAGAACTGCGGGGGATAAACCTCCGGGAGACCCAGTACTTC	CASSQELRGINLRETQYF
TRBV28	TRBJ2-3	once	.	TGTGCCAGCAGCCTAGGTGTCGCAGATACGCAGTATTTT	CASSLGVADTQYF
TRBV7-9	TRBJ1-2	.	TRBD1	TGTGCCAGCAGCCTCAGACAGGGGGCTGAGGATGGCTACACCTTC	CASSLRQGAEDGYTF
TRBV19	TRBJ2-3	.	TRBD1	TGTGCCAGTAGTAACAGGGGGCAGGGAGATACGCAGTATTTT	CASSNRGQGDTQYF
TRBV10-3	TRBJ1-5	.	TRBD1	TGTGCCATCAGCCAGACAGGGGAGTGGCAGCCCCAGCATTTT	CAISQTGEWQPQHF
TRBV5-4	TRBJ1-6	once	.	TGTGCCAGCAGGGGGGTGGGGGGTAATTCACCCCTCCACTTT	CASRGVGGNSPLHF